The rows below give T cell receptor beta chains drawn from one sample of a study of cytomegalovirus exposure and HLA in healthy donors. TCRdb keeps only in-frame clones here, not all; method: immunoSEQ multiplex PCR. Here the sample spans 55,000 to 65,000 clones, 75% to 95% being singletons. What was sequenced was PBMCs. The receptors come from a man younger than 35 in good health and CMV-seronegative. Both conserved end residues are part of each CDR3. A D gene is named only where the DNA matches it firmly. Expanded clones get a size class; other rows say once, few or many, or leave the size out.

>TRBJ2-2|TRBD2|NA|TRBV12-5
CASGLAVAGVSGELFF
TGTGCTAGTGGTTTGGCGGTAGCGGGAGTTTCCGGGGAGCTGTTTTTT
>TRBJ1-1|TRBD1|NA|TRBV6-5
CASSYYGRGDTEAFF
TGTGCCAGCAGTTACTATGGCAGGGGGGACACTGAAGCTTTCTTT
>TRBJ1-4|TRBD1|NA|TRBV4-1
CASSSGQSNNEKLFF
TGCGCCAGCAGCTCGGGACAGAGCAATAATGAAAAACTGTTTTTT
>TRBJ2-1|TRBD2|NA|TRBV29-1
CSVHGTSSHNEQFF
TGCAGCGTTCACGGGACTAGCAGCCACAATGAGCAGTTCTTC
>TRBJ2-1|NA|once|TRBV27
CASSEVRDWGNEQFF
TGTGCCAGCAGCGAGGTCCGGGATTGGGGCAATGAGCAGTTCTTC
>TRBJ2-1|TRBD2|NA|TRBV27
CASSLSGTSANNEQFF
TGTGCCAGCAGTTTATCGGGGACTAGCGCCAACAATGAGCAGTTCTTC
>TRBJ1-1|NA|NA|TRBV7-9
CASSTMGDTNTEAFF
TGTGCCAGCAGCACGATGGGGGACACGAACACTGAAGCTTTCTTT
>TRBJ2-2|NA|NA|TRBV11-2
CASSPQGNTGELFF
TGTGCCAGCAGCCCACAGGGAAACACCGGGGAGCTGTTTTTT
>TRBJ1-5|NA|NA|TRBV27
CASSREIHSNQPQHF
TGTGCCAGCTCCCGGGAGATTCATAGCAATCAGCCCCAGCATTTT
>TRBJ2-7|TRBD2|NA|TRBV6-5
CASSPGGLAVYEQYF
TGTGCCAGCAGCCCCGGGGGACTAGCGGTCTACGAGCAGTACTTC
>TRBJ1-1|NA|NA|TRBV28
CASRNRDRGAFF
TGTGCCAGCAGGAACAGGGACCGCGGAGCTTTCTTT
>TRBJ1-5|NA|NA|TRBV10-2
CASGGTSNQPQHF
TGCGCCAGCGGAGGGACTAGTAATCAGCCCCAGCATTTT
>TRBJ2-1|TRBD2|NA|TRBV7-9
CASSTTSGFNEQFF
TGTGCCAGCAGCACGACTAGCGGGTTCAATGAGCAGTTCTTC
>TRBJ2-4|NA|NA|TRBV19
CASSIGRSIAKNIQYF
TGTGCCAGTAGTATAGGGCGGAGCATAGCCAAAAACATTCAGTACTTC
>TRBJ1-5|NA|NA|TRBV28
CASSPRAEYNQPQHF
TGTGCCAGCAGTCCAAGAGCCGAGTATAATCAGCCCCAGCATTTT
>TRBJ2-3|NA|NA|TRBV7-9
CASSLKGVLDTQYF
TGTGCCAGCAGCTTAAAAGGGGTTCTCGATACGCAGTATTTT
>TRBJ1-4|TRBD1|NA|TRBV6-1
CASSDALGQGSEKLFF
TGTGCCAGCAGTGATGCGTTGGGACAGGGATCTGAAAAACTGTTTTTT
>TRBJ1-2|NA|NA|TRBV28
CASDRGGDNYGYTF
TGTGCCAGCGACCGCGGGGGGGATAACTATGGCTACACCTTC
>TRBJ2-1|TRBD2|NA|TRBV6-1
CASRAGTSRDEQFF
TGTGCCAGCAGGGCTGGGACTAGCAGAGATGAGCAGTTCTTC
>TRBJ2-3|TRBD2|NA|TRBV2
CASGSGGRRTDTQYF
TGTGCCAGCGGGTCGGGGGGTCGACGCACAGATACGCAGTATTTT